The 27 T cell receptor beta chains given below trace back to one sample, sequenced in a study of blood T cell repertoires in COVID-19. The table came from immunoSEQ multiplex PCR; TCRdb's copy has only in-frame clones and leaves some out. The sample carries about 250,000 clones, 75% to 90% recorded once. Specimen: peripheral blood. Every receptor here comes from a man aged 35 to 55 with acute or convalescent COVID-19.

This clone was picked up one time. This chain uses TRBV3-1 (or the pseudogene TRBV3-2) with TRBJ2-3, with 12 nucleotides matching TRBD1. V lost 5 bases to trimming and J lost 2 bases; unmatched junction nucleotides: 17. There are 20 residues in the CDR3. The germline V gene encodes CDR1 LGHDT and CDR2 YNNKEL (reference sequence). The chain's CDR3 is CASSGPGQGAPPYNTDTQYF. The CDR3 nucleotides read TGTGCCAGCAGCGGGCCGGGACAGGGGGCGCCCCCCTACAACACAGATACGCAGTATTTT.

J is TRBJ2-1 and V is TRBV4-3; the match to TRBD1 covers 9 bases. There are 15 residues in the CDR3. Unmatched junction bases numbered 6, after V lost 0 bases and J lost 9 bases. Germline V CDR1 and CDR2: LGHNA, YSLEER. CDR3 sequence reads: CASSQEWTGEAEQFF. Here the CDR3 DNA reads TGCGCCAGCAGCCAAGAGTGGACAGGGGAGGCTGAGCAGTTCTTC.

Details on this clone: The sample holds other DNA sequences that translate to the same CDR3. The gene calls are TRBV2 and TRBJ1-2, with D unclear. Germline lookup yields CDR1 SNHLY and CDR2 FYNNEI. This CDR3 is built from 12 residues. Trimming shortened V by 4 bases and J by 5 bases, and 8 bases separated the two germline ends. The CDR3 region has the DNA TGTGCCAGCAGTGTAACGGGGTATGGCTACACCTTC. Translation gives CASSVTGYGYTF.

This chain connects TRBV3-1 (or the pseudogene TRBV3-2) to TRBJ1-2; D might be TRBD1 (6 bases). V was cut by 3 bases and J by 0 bases, with 14 bases left in between. This CDR3 region has 16 residues. CDR1 LGHDT and CDR2 YNNKEL come from the germline V gene (reference sequence). The CDR3 region is CASSHPGAAANYGYTF. The CDR3, as DNA: TGTGCCAGCAGCCACCCAGGGGCAGCAGCTAACTATGGCTACACCTTC.

The V and J genes are TRBV30 and TRBJ2-3; 12 bases are a match to TRBD2. CDR3 length: 15 residues. Germline V lookup: CDR1 GTSNPN, CDR2 SVGIG (reference sequence). The ends lost 2 bases at V and 3 bases at J; junction bases unmatched: 3. The CDR3 sequence is CAWSRLAGVTDTQYF. The CDR3 coding sequence is TGTGCCTGGAGTCGACTAGCGGGAGTGACAGATACGCAGTATTTT.

This clone occurred once. The rearrangement uses TRBV5-1 and TRBJ2-7; TRBD2 agrees at 12 bases. With V trimmed by 7 bases and J by 5 bases, 10 bases remained unmatched. Germline V gene sequence: CDR1 SGHRS, CDR2 YFSETQ. The CDR3 contains 15 residues. CDR3 loop: CASGNLAGGPNEQYF. The DNA of the CDR3 is TGCGCCAGCGGCAATCTAGCGGGAGGGCCGAACGAGCAGTACTTC. The whole variable domain, filled in from reference TRBV5-1 and TRBJ2-7, reads KAGVTQTPRYLIKTRGQQVTLSCSPISGHRSVSWYQQTPGQGLQFLFEYFSETQRNKGNFPGRFSGRQFSNSRSEMNVSTLELGDSALYLCASGNLAGGPNEQYFGPGTRLTVT.

This sequence joins TRBV11-3 and TRBJ1-1; D is possibly TRBD1 (6 bases). Germline V gives CDR1 SGHNT, CDR2 YENEEA. The V and J ends lost 5 bases and 4 bases respectively, with 14 bases between them. This CDR3 contains 14 residues. The CDR3 loop reads CASSPQQGSTEAFF. The CDR3 DNA reads TGTGCCAGCAGCCCACAACAGGGTTCCACTGAAGCTTTCTTT.

This chain connects TRBV18 to TRBJ1-5, with a weak D call TRBD1 (5 bases). Trimming shortened V by 1 base and J by 2 bases, and 9 bases separated the two germline ends. CDR1 and CDR2 (germline): KGHSH, LQKENI. The CDR3 sequence is 15 residues long. The CDR3 spells CASSPQGNGNQPQHF. CDR3 nucleotide sequence: TGTGCCAGCTCACCACAGGGGAACGGCAATCAGCCCCAGCATTTT.

V and J are TRBV5-6 and TRBJ1-1; perhaps TRBD1 as D (6 bases). This CDR3 comprises 13 residues. The germline V gene encodes CDR1 SGHDT and CDR2 YYEEEE. V was clipped by 6 bases and J by 4 bases, with 13 bases between them. CDR3 protein: CASNEGVSTEAFF. The CDR3 nucleotides read TGTGCCAGCAACGAGGGGGTTTCCACTGAAGCTTTCTTT.

CDR3 sequence (DNA): TGTGCCAGCAGTTGGGGACTAGAAGGAACCGGGGAGCTGTTTTTT. Amino acids: CASSWGLEGTGELFF. The chain recombines TRBV2 with TRBJ2-2; 8 positions agree with TRBD2. V lost 5 bases, J lost 5 bases, and 7 bases stayed unmatched. The CDR3 sequence is 15 residues long. Per germline, CDR1 SNHLY and CDR2 FYNNEI.

V gene TRBV4-2 combines with J gene TRBJ2-1; TRBD1 matches at 7 bases. V trimming: 4 bases; J trimming: 0 bases; junction bases outside the gene matches: 6. CDR1 is LGHNA and CDR2 is YNFKEQ in the germline V gene. The CDR3 spans 16 residues. CDR3 loop: CASSPDRAGSYNEQFF. In nucleotides, the CDR3 is TGTGCCAGCAGCCCTGACAGGGCTGGCTCCTACAATGAGCAGTTCTTC.

The chain combines TRBV4-1 with TRBJ1-2; maybe TRBD1 (5 bases). Per the germline V gene, CDR1 is MGHRA and CDR2 is YSYEKL. The CDR3 contains 15 residues. V dropped 2 bases and J dropped 0 bases, with 10 bases sitting between them. The CDR3, as DNA: TGCGCCAGCAGCCAAAAGGACATAGCTAACTATGGCTACACCTTC. Translated, it gives CASSQKDIANYGYTF.

V usage is TRBV18 and J usage is TRBJ1-6; D is perhaps TRBD1 (5 bases). The CDR3 has 15 amino acids. Germline V gives CDR1 KGHSH, CDR2 LQKENI. V was pared by 4 bases and J by 5 bases, with 12 bases between. The CDR3 nucleotides are TGTGCCAGCTCACAAGGGGCAGCCAATAATTCACCCCTCCACTTT. Its translation is CASSQGAANNSPLHF.

This chain links TRBV19 with TRBJ1-1; D perhaps matches TRBD1 (5 bases). Trimming shortened V by 6 bases and J by 3 bases, and 5 bases separated the two germline ends. This CDR3 region has 11 residues. In germline, CDR1 is LNHDA, CDR2 SQIVND (reference sequence). CDR3 in amino acids: CASRGDTEAFF. The CDR3 DNA reads TGTGCCAGTAGAGGGGACACTGAAGCTTTCTTT.

This clone appeared a few times. The chain combines TRBV4-2 with TRBJ2-1, with TRBD2 matching over 9 bases. The CDR3 runs 18 residues. With 4 bases clipped from V and 5 bases from J, the junction kept 15 bases outside the gene matches. Germline V gene data show CDR1 as LGHNA and CDR2 as YNFKEQ. Written as DNA, the CDR3 is TGTGCCAGCAGCCCTCACTTGGAGTCTAGCGGGGAACACAATGAGCAGTTCTTC. Encoded protein: CASSPHLESSGEHNEQFF.

The chain recombines TRBV10-3 with TRBJ2-1, with TRBD2 matching 7 bases. With V trimmed by 8 bases and J by 6 bases, 7 bases remained unmatched. Germline V gene lookup returns CDR1 ENHRY and CDR2 SYGVKD. The CDR3 totals 13 residues. The CDR3 DNA reads TGTGCCATCCAAGGCGGGAGCTCCAATGAGCAGTTCTTC. This gives the protein CAIQGGSSNEQFF.

The J gene is TRBJ2-7, the V gene TRBV3-1 (or the pseudogene TRBV3-2), with a weak D call TRBD1 (5 bases). This CDR3 has 17 amino acids. Germline V gene sequence: CDR1 LGHDT, CDR2 YNNKEL (reference sequence). V shed 1 base and J shed 3 bases, with 19 bases lying between them. The DNA of the CDR3 is TGTGCCAGCAGCCAAGTTGTTGGGGTACAGGCAAACTACGAGCAGTACTTC. This gives the protein CASSQVVGVQANYEQYF.

The gene calls are TRBV11-2 and TRBJ2-2, with D maybe TRBD2 (6 bases). The CDR3 length is 15 residues. Trimming took 1 base from V and 4 from J, leaving 10 bases between them. CDR1 is SGHAT, CDR2 FQNNGV, per germline. CDR3 amino acids: CASSLGLGVTGELFF. CDR3 bases: TGTGCCAGCAGCTTAGGACTAGGAGTCACCGGGGAGCTGTTTTTT.

The chain has TRBV11-2 and TRBJ2-1; D is perhaps TRBD2 (5 bases). Germline values: CDR1 SGHAT, CDR2 FQNNGV. CDR3 length: 17 residues. V lost 0 bases and J 0 bases, leaving 12 bases between the germline ends. The CDR3 protein is CASSLDWAGSSYNEQFF. DNA of the CDR3: TGTGCCAGCAGCTTAGATTGGGCGGGTAGCTCCTACAATGAGCAGTTCTTC.

The chain combines TRBV2 with TRBJ1-5; D possibly corresponds to TRBD1 (6 bases). Germline V lookup: CDR1 SNHLY, CDR2 FYNNEI. This CDR3 has 15 residues. V lost 4 bases to trimming and J lost 0 bases, with 10 bases between them. The CDR3 nucleotides read TGTGCCAGCAGTGGGCAGGGGTATAGCAATCAGCCCCAGCATTTT. Protein: CASSGQGYSNQPQHF.

The chain joins TRBV7-9 to TRBJ1-1, with TRBD1 matching 8 bases. Germline trimming cut 5 bases from V and 13 bases from J; bases unmatched to any gene: 9. CDR3 length: 12 amino acids. The germline gives CDR1 SEHNR, CDR2 FQNEAQ (reference sequence). CDR3 in DNA: TGTGCCAGCAGCCCAGGACAGGGTCCCGGTTTCTTT. It yields the protein CASSPGQGPGFF. Full variable domain (rest looked up from reference TRBV7-9 and TRBJ1-1): DTGVSQNPRHKITKRGQNVTFRCDPISEHNRLYWYRQTLGQGPEFLTYFQNEAQLEKSRLLSDRFSAERPKGSFSTLEIQRTEQGDSAMYLCASSPGQGPGFFGQGTRLTVV.

The chain employs TRBV5-1 and TRBJ2-7; 11 bases line up with TRBD1. This CDR3 has 16 amino acids. The V gene's germline CDR1 is SGHRS and CDR2 YFSETQ. V was clipped by 4 bases and J by 2 bases; unmatched bases: 8. The CDR3 sequence: CASSTKPGQGAYEQYF. The CDR3 nucleotides are TGCGCCAGCAGCACCAAACCGGGACAGGGGGCCTACGAGCAGTACTTC.

The gene calls are TRBV3-1 (or the pseudogene TRBV3-2) and TRBJ2-5; D is perhaps TRBD1 (7 bases). In germline, CDR1 is LGHDT, CDR2 YNNKEL (reference sequence). V was cut by 6 bases and J by 10 bases, with 15 bases left in between. This CDR3 is 12 amino acids long. The CDR3 DNA sequence: TGTGCCAGCAGAACAGGGGCGGGGAACCAGTACTTC. The encoded protein is CASRTGAGNQYF.

This clone was seen only once. The sample holds other DNA sequences that translate to the same CDR3. This chain connects TRBV5-1 to TRBJ2-3; TRBD2 matches 9 bases. The germline V gene has CDR1 SGHRS and CDR2 YFSETQ. Trimming took 4 bases from V and 2 from J; bases not matched to a gene: 5. The CDR3 length is 15 residues. The CDR3 reads CASSLTSGITDTQYF. The CDR3 DNA follows: TGCGCCAGCAGCCTGACTAGCGGTATCACAGATACGCAGTATTTT.

The chain joins TRBV4-1 to TRBJ1-4; 9 positions agree with TRBD1. The trim removed 4 bases at V and 7 bases at J, leaving 7 bases unmatched. CDR3 length: 15 amino acids. CDR1 MGHRA and CDR2 YSYEKL come from the germline V gene. CDR3 sequence: CASSPPGTGTEKLFF. CDR3 nucleotide sequence: TGCGCCAGCAGCCCCCCCGGGACAGGGACTGAAAAACTGTTTTTT.

V is TRBV27 and J is TRBJ2-1; TRBD1 matches 7 bases. In germline, CDR1 is MNHEY, CDR2 SMNVEV (reference sequence). Trimming cost V 6 bases and J 10 bases; bases outside gene matches: 12. CDR3 length: 14 amino acids. As DNA, the CDR3 is TGTGCCAGCAGGGGGACAGCCATTACATCAGAGCAGTTCTTC. It translates to CASRGTAITSEQFF.

The CDR3 here is CASRLDRGPLINYGYTF. The CDR3 DNA is TGTGCCAGTCGACTTGACAGGGGGCCCTTAATTAACTATGGCTACACCTTC. The chain joins TRBV19 to TRBJ1-2; TRBD1 agrees at 10 bases. The CDR3 has 17 amino acids. J was trimmed by 1 base and V by 8 bases; bases with no gene match: 13. Germline V gene sequence: CDR1 LNHDA, CDR2 SQIVND (reference sequence).